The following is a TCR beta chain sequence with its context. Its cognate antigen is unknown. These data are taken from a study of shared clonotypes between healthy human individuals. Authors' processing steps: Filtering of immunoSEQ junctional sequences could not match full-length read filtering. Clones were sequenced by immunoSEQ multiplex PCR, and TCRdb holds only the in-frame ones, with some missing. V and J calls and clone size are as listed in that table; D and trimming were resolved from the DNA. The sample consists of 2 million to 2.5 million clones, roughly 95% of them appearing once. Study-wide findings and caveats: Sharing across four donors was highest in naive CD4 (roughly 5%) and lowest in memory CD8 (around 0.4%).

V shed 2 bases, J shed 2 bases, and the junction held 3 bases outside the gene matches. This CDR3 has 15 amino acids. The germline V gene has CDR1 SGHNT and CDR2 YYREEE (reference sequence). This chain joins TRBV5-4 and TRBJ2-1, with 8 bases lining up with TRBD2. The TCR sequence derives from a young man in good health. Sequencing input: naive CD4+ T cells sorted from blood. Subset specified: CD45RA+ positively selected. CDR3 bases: TGTGCCAGCAGCTTTCGGCGGGGGGCCTACAATGAGCAGTTCTTC. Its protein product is CASSFRRGAYNEQFF.